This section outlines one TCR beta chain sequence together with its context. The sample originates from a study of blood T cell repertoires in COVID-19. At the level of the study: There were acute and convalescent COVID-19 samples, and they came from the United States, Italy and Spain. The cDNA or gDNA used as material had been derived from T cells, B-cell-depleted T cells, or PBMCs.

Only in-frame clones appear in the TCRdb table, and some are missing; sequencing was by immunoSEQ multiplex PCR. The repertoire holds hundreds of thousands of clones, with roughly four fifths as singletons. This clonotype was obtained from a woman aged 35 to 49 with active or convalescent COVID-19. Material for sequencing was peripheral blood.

The CDR3 sequence is CASSTDRGGKNIQYF. CDR3 DNA sequence: TGTGCCAGTAGTACGGACAGGGGGGGCAAAAACATTCAGTACTTC. The chain recombines TRBV19 with TRBJ2-4, with 10 bases aligning to TRBD1. J lost 3 bases, V lost 4 bases, and 3 bases had no gene match. The CDR3 covers 15 residues. CDR1 is LNHDA and CDR2 is SQIVND in the germline V gene (reference sequence).